Here is one TCR beta chain with its context. The antigen remains unidentified. The sample comes from a study of cytomegalovirus exposure and HLA in healthy donors. Study observations and caveats: TCR beta sequences numbering some 17,000 were associated with HLA alleles at 0.05 false discovery rate in a later analysis. An analysis was carried out at a later point. It showed that HLA-associated TCR beta chains were more clonally expanded than equally common non-associated chains. Analyses of presence/absence relied on an assumption of roughly uniform sequencing depth across donors. The authors considered a cluster of highly shared sequence variants likely to be a sequencing artifact.

Both 60 Vbeta primers and 13 Jbeta primers went into the PCR. Clones were sequenced by immunoSEQ multiplex PCR, and TCRdb holds only the in-frame ones, with some missing. The sample totals roughly 40,000 clones. This sequence originates from a man in his thirties or forties in good health and CMV-seronegative. The sample taken for sequencing was PBMCs.

Here the CDR3 DNA reads TGTGCCAGCAGCTTGGTAGGTGGTAGCCCCGGGGAGCTGTTTTTT. Its translation: CASSLVGGSPGELFF. The rearrangement uses TRBV5-6 and TRBJ2-2; D not certain. V was pared by 0 bases and J by 6 bases, with 12 bases between. Germline CDR1 and CDR2: SGHDT and YYEEEE. The CDR3 is 15 residues long.